One and the same sample provided the 10 T cell receptor beta chains below, sequenced in a study of beta chain features in type 1 diabetes. General study results and limits: TCRB CDR3 length was moderately but significantly reduced in all four CD4+ subsets of Type 1 diabetes patients.

These TCRs are of unknown antigen specificity. The study reverse transcribed the entire isolated RNA, so it sequenced expressed TCRB transcripts. Clones were sequenced by immunoSEQ multiplex PCR, and TCRdb holds only the in-frame ones, with some missing. The table lists more than 250,000 clones, roughly 21% of them singletons. Sequencing used naive CD4+ T cells from blood. The receptors here all came from a woman aged 35 to 49 with type 1 diabetes.

This clone turned up a few times. This sequence joins TRBV18 and TRBJ1-5, with 7 positions matching TRBD1. V gave up 1 base and J gave up 5 bases; unmatched junction bases: 5. The CDR3 is 15 residues long. Germline CDR1 KGHSH, CDR2 LQKENI. Here the CDR3 DNA reads TGTGCCAGCTCACCACAGGGGGCGCGGGATCAGCCCCAGCATTTT. It translates to CASSPQGARDQPQHF.

V is TRBV19 and J is TRBJ1-2, with D possibly matching TRBD1 (5 bases). The germline gives CDR1 LNHDA, CDR2 SQIVND (reference sequence). Trimming stripped 4 bases from V and 4 bases from J, with 13 bases between. The CDR3 totals 14 residues. The CDR3 spells CASSTADRPYGYTF. CDR3 bases: TGTGCCAGTAGTACAGCCGACAGACCCTATGGCTACACCTTC. The whole variable domain, remainder taken from reference TRBV19 and TRBJ1-2, is DGGITQSPKYLFRKEGQNVTLSCEQNLNHDAMYWYRQDPGQGLRLIYYSQIVNDFQKGDIAEGYSVSREKKESFPLTVTSAQKNPTAFYLCASSTADRPYGYTFGSGTRLTVV.

The gene calls are TRBV29-1 and TRBJ2-5; 9 nucleotides agree with TRBD1. Trimming at V came to 5 bases and at J to 5 bases, leaving 6 bases not matched to a gene. The germline V gene encodes CDR1 SQVTM and CDR2 ANQGSEA. The CDR3 has 13 residues. The CDR3 nucleotides read TGCAGCGTTCTCACAGGGGGCCCGGAGACCCAGTACTTC. This sequence encodes CSVLTGGPETQYF. The full variable domain, with the rest looked up from reference TRBV29-1 and TRBJ2-5, is SAVISQKPSRDICQRGTSLTIQCQVDSQVTMMFWYRQQPGQSLTLIATANQGSEATYESGFVIDKFPISRPNLTFSTLTVSNMSPEDSSIYLCSVLTGGPETQYFGPGTRLLVL.

The chain recombines TRBV9 with TRBJ2-5, with a tentative D call TRBD2 (6 bases). The V end was cut by 0 bases, the J end by 5 bases, with 11 bases between. Germline V gene sequence: CDR1 SGDLS, CDR2 YYNGEE. The CDR3 is made up of 14 amino acids. The DNA for the CDR3 is TGTGCCAGCAGCGTAGACGGGGGAATGGAGACCCAGTACTTC. Its translation is CASSVDGGMETQYF.

This clone was detected only a few times. The rearrangement uses TRBV30 and TRBJ2-5; D may be TRBD2 (6 bases). This CDR3 has 13 amino acids. Germline assignment: CDR1 GTSNPN and CDR2 SVGIG (reference sequence). The V end lost 2 bases, the J end lost 0 bases, and 7 bases lay between the germline ends. CDR3 amino acids: CAWSSGDQETQYF. CDR3 nucleotides: TGTGCCTGGAGTTCGGGGGACCAAGAGACCCAGTACTTC.

The chain employs TRBV7-9 and TRBJ2-2, with 8 bases matching TRBD1. V shed 10 bases and J 0 bases; nucleotides not matched to a gene: 7. This CDR3 spans 15 amino acids. In germline, CDR1 is SEHNR, CDR2 FQNEAQ (reference sequence). The CDR3 sequence is CANDRGRTNTGELFF. The CDR3 DNA reads TGTGCCAACGACAGGGGCAGAACGAACACCGGGGAGCTGTTTTTT.

V is TRBV9 and J is TRBJ2-1; TRBD2 agrees at 8 bases. The V gene end was trimmed by 3 bases and the J gene end by 5 bases; junction bases not matched to a gene: 7. Germline V gene sequence: CDR1 SGDLS, CDR2 YYNGEE. The CDR3 consists of 15 residues. The DNA for the CDR3 is TGTGCCAGCAGCGGGCCCAGCGGGAGCCACAATGAGCAGTTCTTC. It yields the protein CASSGPSGSHNEQFF.

This clone was seen only a few times. This chain connects TRBV5-1 to TRBJ2-2; D call uncertain. V was trimmed by 1 base and J by 2 bases, leaving 9 bases between them. The CDR3 loop spans 15 amino acids. Germline CDR1 and CDR2: SGHRS and YFSETQ. CDR3 in amino acids: CASSLSPSNTGELFF. The CDR3 DNA reads TGCGCCAGCAGCTTGTCACCCAGTAACACCGGGGAGCTGTTTTTT.

The rearrangement uses TRBV5-1 and TRBJ1-5, with D perhaps TRBD1 (6 bases). The CDR3 covers 14 residues. Germline CDR1 and CDR2: SGHRS and YFSETQ. The germline V and J ends were trimmed by 0 bases and 7 bases, with 11 bases remaining between them. The CDR3 DNA is TGCGCCAGCAGCTTGGCAGGGGAGGGCCAGCCCCAGCATTTT. Its translation is CASSLAGEGQPQHF. Filled out from reference TRBV5-1 and TRBJ1-5, the complete variable domain reads KAGVTQTPRYLIKTRGQQVTLSCSPISGHRSVSWYQQTPGQGLQFLFEYFSETQRNKGNFPGRFSGRQFSNSRSEMNVSTLELGDSALYLCASSLAGEGQPQHFGDGTRLSIL.

The CDR3 here is CASSRGQGARTQYF. CDR3 in DNA: TGTGCCAGCAGTCGGGGACAGGGGGCTAGGACCCAGTACTTC. The chain carries TRBV28 and TRBJ2-5; 12 bases line up with TRBD1. The CDR3 is 14 residues long. From germline, CDR1 is MDHEN and CDR2 SYDVKM. V was clipped by 5 bases and J by 7 bases; unmatched bases: 5.